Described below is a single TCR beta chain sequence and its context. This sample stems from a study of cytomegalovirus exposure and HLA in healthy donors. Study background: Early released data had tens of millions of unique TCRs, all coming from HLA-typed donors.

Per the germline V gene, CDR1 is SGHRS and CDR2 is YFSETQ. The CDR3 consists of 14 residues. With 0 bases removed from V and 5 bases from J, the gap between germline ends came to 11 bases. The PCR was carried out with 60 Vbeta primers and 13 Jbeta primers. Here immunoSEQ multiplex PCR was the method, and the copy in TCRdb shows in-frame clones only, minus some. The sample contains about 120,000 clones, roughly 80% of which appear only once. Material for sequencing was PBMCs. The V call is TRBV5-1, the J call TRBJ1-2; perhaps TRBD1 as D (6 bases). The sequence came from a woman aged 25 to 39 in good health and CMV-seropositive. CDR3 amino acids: CASSLDGGAYGYTF. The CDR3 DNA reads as TGCGCCAGCAGCTTGGATGGGGGCGCGTATGGCTACACCTTC.